This TCR delta chain comes out of a study of γδ T cells in repeated Plasmodium falciparum infection. Vgamma9/Vdelta2+ and Vdelta2-negative gammadelta T cells were flow-sorted from PBMC for bulk sequencing. TCRdb reran clone calling via CATT on the multiplex PCR reads. The sample includes tens of thousands of delta-chain clones, 0.9% to 1% seen only once; the top ten take more than 9%. This clone was detected a few times. TCRdb's protein for this DNA is that of a much larger clone and differs from the translation at residue 8, likely a read error; the protein shown is the DNA translation. Germline CDR1 reads GEAIGNYY; CDR2 reads EKD. This CDR3 contains 18 residues. V was trimmed by 0 bases and J by 0 bases, leaving 19 bases between them.

The origin of this receptor is a pool of human donors (malaria-infected and uninfected, not separated). The rearrangement uses TRDV2 and TRDJ1; D is unresolved. The J gene comes from matching the DNA to germline here; TCRdb lacks it. Specimen: gamma-delta T cells from blood. The CDR3: CACDTVGVQEGNTDKLIF. Written as DNA, the CDR3 is TGTGCCTGTGACACCGTCGGGGTCCAGGAAGGGAACACCGATAAACTCATCTTT.